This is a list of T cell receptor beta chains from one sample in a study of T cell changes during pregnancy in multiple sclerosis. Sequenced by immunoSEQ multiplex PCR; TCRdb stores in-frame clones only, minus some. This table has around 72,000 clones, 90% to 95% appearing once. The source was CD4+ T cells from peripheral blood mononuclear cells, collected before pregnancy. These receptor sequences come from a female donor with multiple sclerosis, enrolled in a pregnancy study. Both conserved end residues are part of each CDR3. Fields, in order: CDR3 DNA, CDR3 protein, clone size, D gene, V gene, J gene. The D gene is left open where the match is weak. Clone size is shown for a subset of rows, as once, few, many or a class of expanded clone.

TGTGCCAGCAGCCCGGTGATGACAAACTATGGCTACACCTTC	CASSPVMTNYGYTF	-	-	TRBV9	TRBJ1-2
TGTGCCAGCAGCTTAAGAAGCGAACTATCCTCCTACAATGAGCAGTTCTTC	CASSLRSELSSYNEQFF	-	-	TRBV7-6	TRBJ2-1
TGTGCCAGCTCAGCGGTTGGGACAGGAGGCAATCAGCCCCAGCATTTT	CASSAVGTGGNQPQHF	-	TRBD1	TRBV18	TRBJ1-5
TGTGCCAGCAGCTCCCTTACAGGGGAACAAGAGACCCAGTACTTC	CASSSLTGEQETQYF	-	TRBD1	TRBV7-3	TRBJ2-5
TGCGCCAGCAGCCCTGGGCCACTAGCGGGGGGACGGGTTACGCAGTATTTT	CASSPGPLAGGRVTQYF	-	TRBD2	TRBV5-1	TRBJ2-3
TGTGCCAGCAGTGAAAGAGCGGGTCAGCCCCAGCATTTT	CASSERAGQPQHF	many	-	TRBV6-1	TRBJ1-5
TGTGCCAGCAAGGGCGGAGGAAACCCTCGCTATGGCTACACCTTC	CASKGGGNPRYGYTF	-	-	TRBV5-5	TRBJ1-2
TGTGCCAGCAGCCCCGGGGGGGTTAATGGAAACACCATATATTTT	CASSPGGVNGNTIYF	-	-	TRBV7-7	TRBJ1-3
TGCAGTGGATCGCCCGGCAATGAGCAGTTCTTC	CSGSPGNEQFF	-	-	TRBV20-1	TRBJ2-1
TGTGCCAGCTCGTCACAGGGGGCGGACCAGCCCCAGCATTTT	CASSSQGADQPQHF	-	TRBD1	TRBV18	TRBJ1-5
TGTGCCAGCATTGGCGGCCCCGGGGAGCTGTTTTTT	CASIGGPGELFF	-	-	TRBV6-5	TRBJ2-2
TGTGCCAGCAGGTGGGACAGGCACCCTTCTGAAGCTTTCTTT	CASRWDRHPSEAFF	-	TRBD1	TRBV2	TRBJ1-1
TGTGCCTGGAGTGAAGAACTAAGTGGCTCACCCCTCCACTTT	CAWSEELSGSPLHF	once	-	TRBV30	TRBJ1-6
TGTGCCAGCAGCCCAAGACGCAGGACTAGCACAGATACGCAGTATTTT	CASSPRRRTSTDTQYF	-	-	TRBV7-8	TRBJ2-3
TGTGCCAGCAGCTTAGCGCGGGTAGGGACAAATGAGCAGTTCTTC	CASSLARVGTNEQFF	-	-	TRBV7-8	TRBJ2-1
TGTGCCAGCAGCCAATTATCTGGACAGGGACCTTTGGGTTACACTGAAGCTTTCTTT	CASSQLSGQGPLGYTEAFF	-	TRBD1	TRBV16	TRBJ1-1
TGTGCCAGCAGCGTATCGGGGGGCGCCCGAGGGGAGCTGTTTTTT	CASSVSGGARGELFF	-	-	TRBV9	TRBJ2-2
TGTGCCAGTATGCTGGGGCGAGGCACAGATACGCAGTATTTT	CASMLGRGTDTQYF	-	-	TRBV19	TRBJ2-3
TGTGCCAGCAGCCGTGGCAGCAATCAGCCCCAGCATTTT	CASSRGSNQPQHF	-	-	TRBV11-1	TRBJ1-5
TGTGCCAGCAGCTTAGTATTCAGGGACAGGGAAGTCTTCTACGAGCAGTACTTC	CASSLVFRDREVFYEQYF	-	TRBD1	TRBV11-3	TRBJ2-7
TGTGCTAGTGGTTTGGTAACGGGACAGACGATGAACACTGAAGCTTTCTTT	CASGLVTGQTMNTEAFF	-	TRBD1	TRBV12-5	TRBJ1-1
TGTGCCAGCAGCCTGAGGACAGGGGGAACGACTGAAGGCCAGTACTTC	CASSLRTGGTTEGQYF	-	TRBD1	TRBV27	TRBJ2-5
TGTGCCAGTGCGGGACTAGCGGGGTCCTACGAGCAGTACTTC	CASAGLAGSYEQYF	few	TRBD2	TRBV19	TRBJ2-7
TGTGCCAGCAGCTCCAGACTAGCGGGAGGGCCCTCCGAGCAGTACTTC	CASSSRLAGGPSEQYF	-	TRBD2	TRBV13	TRBJ2-7
TGCGCCAGCAGCTTGGAACTAGCGGGGGGCAATGAGCAGTTCTTC	CASSLELAGGNEQFF	-	TRBD2	TRBV5-1	TRBJ2-1
TGTGCCAGCTCACCTACGGCTAGCTTAGGCAATGAGCAGTTCTTC	CASSPTASLGNEQFF	-	-	TRBV18	TRBJ2-1
TGTGCCAGCAGCTTCTTGGCTAGCGCTTACAATGAGCAGTTCTTC	CASSFLASAYNEQFF	-	-	TRBV11-3	TRBJ2-1
TGTGCCAGCTCACTCGGACTAGCAGATACGCAGTATTTT	CASSLGLADTQYF	-	TRBD2	TRBV18	TRBJ2-3
TGTGCCAGCAGCGACGGACTAGCGGGCTCCTACAATGAGCAGTTCTTC	CASSDGLAGSYNEQFF	-	TRBD2	TRBV7-9	TRBJ2-1
TGTGCCACCAGCCTCGGGACAGCCCTCAATCAGCCCCAGCATTTT	CATSLGTALNQPQHF	-	TRBD1	TRBV2	TRBJ1-5
TGCAGCGTATCCTCCGGGACAGGGGGCTACACCTTC	CSVSSGTGGYTF	-	TRBD1	TRBV29-1	TRBJ1-2
TGTGCCAGCAGCCCTCTCGGCGGGGCCAGCTCTGGGGCCAACGTCCTGACTTTC	CASSPLGGASSGANVLTF	-	-	TRBV4-2	TRBJ2-6
TGTGCCAGCAGTTTGGAGTGGAGAAGGAACACTGAAGCTTTCTTT	CASSLEWRRNTEAFF	once	-	TRBV28	TRBJ1-1
TGCAGTGTGGACAGGGGGCTGTCCTGGTACGAGCAGTACTTC	CSVDRGLSWYEQYF	-	TRBD1	TRBV29-1	TRBJ2-7
TGTGCCAGCAGCTTAGCGCGGGGGGTGGACGGGGAGCTGTTTTTT	CASSLARGVDGELFF	-	TRBD2	TRBV11-2	TRBJ2-2
TGTGCCAGCAGCGCCGGCCTAGCAGACACCATATATTTT	CASSAGLADTIYF	-	-	TRBV6-5	TRBJ1-3
TGTGCCAGTAGTACCCCGGCGGGCCGGCAGCCCCAGCATTTT	CASSTPAGRQPQHF	-	-	TRBV19	TRBJ1-5
TGTGCCAGCAGCCCCGGTATAGGGGATAATTCACCCCTCCACTTT	CASSPGIGDNSPLHF	-	-	TRBV5-6	TRBJ1-6
TGTGCCAGCAGTAATCGTGGGGGACAGCGCTACGAGCAGTACTTC	CASSNRGGQRYEQYF	-	TRBD1	TRBV28	TRBJ2-7